The clone carrying this T cell receptor (beta chain) was detected a few times. The record originates from a study of blood T cells in healthy people across ages. A second PCR of roughly 7 to 11 cycles used a sample-barcoded 5' primer and a J-beta primer mix. TCRdb ran MiXCR on the 5' RACE reads and lists one entry per CDR3 protein. The top ten hold 7.7% of the sample, which has some 1.5 million distinct CDR3 sequences, 28% seen once. CDR1 is MNHEY and CDR2 is SVGAGI in the germline V gene. Between the trimmed V and J ends, which lost 5 bases and 1 base, there was a span of 14 bases. CDR3 length equals 15 residues.

The source material was blood. The source of this sequence is a woman aged 25 to 39 in good health. This sequence joins TRBV6-5 and TRBJ1-1, with D maybe TRBD1 (5 bases). CDR3 DNA: TGTGCCAGCAGTAAAGGGGTTTGGGGGAACACTGAAGCTTTCTTT. Translating gives CASSKGVWGNTEAFF.